This T cell receptor (beta chain) was identified during a study of cytomegalovirus exposure and HLA in healthy donors. Notes on the study in general: V segments that were indistinguishable, TRBV6-2 and TRBV6-3 among them, were omitted from analysis.

Germline loops: CDR1 MNHEY, CDR2 SVGAGI. This CDR3 is 13 amino acids long. Trimming left V 6 bases short and J 7 bases short, with 13 bases between. PCR used 60 Vbeta primers and 13 Jbeta primers. The method was immunoSEQ multiplex PCR; TCRdb's version includes in-frame clones alone and lacks a portion of them. Counted here are about 180,000 clones, 65% to 85% occurring once; the ten biggest clones make up about 1.4%. A remark on this clone: The antigen remains undetermined.

The receptor was isolated from a girl aged 5 to 17 in good health and CMV-seropositive. This chain connects TRBV6-5 to TRBJ2-1, with D possibly matching TRBD2 (6 bases). Input material: PBMCs. The CDR3 bases are TGTGCCAGCAGAAATTCACGGGGGAATGAGCAGTTCTTC. As protein: CASRNSRGNEQFF.